The rows below give T cell receptor beta chains drawn from one sample of a study of shared clonotypes between healthy human individuals. Clones were read by immunoSEQ multiplex PCR, and TCRdb kept only the in-frame ones, dropping some. Of roughly 2.2 million clones in the sample, about nine tenths are singletons; the top ten hold 0.37%. Sample: naive CD4+ T cells from PBMCs. Receptors were obtained from a man aged 18 to 30 in good health. Some clones in this sample may be carry-over from other donors' samples. The CDR3 runs from the conserved cysteine through the conserved F or W. A D gene is named only where the DNA matches it firmly. A row's size may be missing; if present it is once, few, many or a size class.

DNA: TGTGCCAGCATGACCTCTGGGTATGAGACCCAGTACTTC; CDR3: CASMTSGYETQYF; J: TRBJ2-5; V: TRBV28; D: -; size: -
DNA: TGTGCCATCAGTGACGGGACAGCTAATACTAACAATGAGCAGTTCTTC; CDR3: CAISDGTANTNNEQFF; J: TRBJ2-1; V: TRBV10-3; D: TRBD1; size: -
DNA: TGTGCCATCATGAAAGAGGACAGCCCTAACTATGGCTACACCTTC; CDR3: CAIMKEDSPNYGYTF; J: TRBJ1-2; V: TRBV10-3; D: -; size: -
DNA: TGTGCCAGCAGTTTATTTCAAAACGATGGGAGCAATCAGCCCCAGCATTTT; CDR3: CASSLFQNDGSNQPQHF; J: TRBJ1-5; V: TRBV28; D: -; size: -
DNA: TGCGCCAGCAGCCAGCTACCGGGACCGGGCCAAGAGACCCAGTACTTC; CDR3: CASSQLPGPGQETQYF; J: TRBJ2-5; V: TRBV4-1; D: -; size: once
DNA: TGTGCCAGCAGACCCCCTGGAAACATTCAGTACTTC; CDR3: CASRPPGNIQYF; J: TRBJ2-4; V: TRBV7-2; D: -; size: -
DNA: TGTGCCAGCAGTCCGCGGACTAGCGGGAGGGCCGATTCCTACAATGAGCAGTTCTTC; CDR3: CASSPRTSGRADSYNEQFF; J: TRBJ2-1; V: TRBV27; D: TRBD2; size: once
DNA: TGTGCCATCAGTGTACGGGGTTCTCCTGACGAGCAGTACTTC; CDR3: CAISVRGSPDEQYF; J: TRBJ2-7; V: TRBV10-3; D: -; size: -
DNA: TGTGCCAGCAGCCAACGGACGTCAGGTGGCTACACCTTC; CDR3: CASSQRTSGGYTF; J: TRBJ1-2; V: TRBV6-5; D: -; size: few
DNA: TGTGCCAGCACGGGACAGGGGCATGAAAAACTGTTTTTT; CDR3: CASTGQGHEKLFF; J: TRBJ1-4; V: TRBV2; D: TRBD1; size: -
DNA: TGCGCCAGCAGCGCCCGGACAGGGTTCCAAGAGACCCAGTACTTC; CDR3: CASSARTGFQETQYF; J: TRBJ2-5; V: TRBV4-3; D: TRBD1; size: -
DNA: TGTGCCAGCAGTTTAGCAGGGACAAACTCTGGAAACACCATATATTTT; CDR3: CASSLAGTNSGNTIYF; J: TRBJ1-3; V: TRBV28; D: -; size: -
DNA: TGCGCCAGCAGCCGGGACTTAAATCAGCCCCAGCATTTT; CDR3: CASSRDLNQPQHF; J: TRBJ1-5; V: TRBV5-1; D: -; size: -
DNA: TGTGCCAGCAGCTTAAATGTGGGGGACTATGGCTACACCTTC; CDR3: CASSLNVGDYGYTF; J: TRBJ1-2; V: TRBV7-9; D: -; size: -
DNA: TGTGCCAGCTCACCAGAAATAGACAATGAGCAGTTCTTC; CDR3: CASSPEIDNEQFF; J: TRBJ2-1; V: TRBV18; D: -; size: -
DNA: TGTGCCACCAGCAGCCGGGACAGGGGATCTGAAAAACTGTTTTTT; CDR3: CATSSRDRGSEKLFF; J: TRBJ1-4; V: TRBV15; D: TRBD1; size: once
DNA: TGTGCCAGCAGCTTTGGGACACCCGATCTCTATGGCTACACCTTC; CDR3: CASSFGTPDLYGYTF; J: TRBJ1-2; V: TRBV7-2; D: -; size: -
DNA: TGTGCCAGCAGCTTATTGGGGTCGGGGAACACTGAAGCTTTCTTT; CDR3: CASSLLGSGNTEAFF; J: TRBJ1-1; V: TRBV7-3; D: -; size: -
DNA: TGTGCCAGCAGTCTAGCGGGAGGGCGGGGAGATACGCAGTATTTT; CDR3: CASSLAGGRGDTQYF; J: TRBJ2-3; V: TRBV28; D: TRBD2; size: -
DNA: TGTGCCAGCCAGAGGATCTCTTATGAAAAACTGTTTTTT; CDR3: CASQRISYEKLFF; J: TRBJ1-4; V: TRBV28; D: -; size: -
DNA: TGCGCCAGCAGCCAAGGGGGGACTGTCAATCAGCCCCAGCATTTT; CDR3: CASSQGGTVNQPQHF; J: TRBJ1-5; V: TRBV4-1; D: -; size: once
DNA: TGTGCCAGCCCGACAGGCTTTGGCGAGCAGTACTTC; CDR3: CASPTGFGEQYF; J: TRBJ2-7; V: TRBV21-1; D: -; size: -
DNA: TGCGCCAGCAGCCCAACCGGTGGAGTGAACGAGCAGTACTTC; CDR3: CASSPTGGVNEQYF; J: TRBJ2-7; V: TRBV4-1; D: -; size: -
DNA: TGTGCCCGGGGGATTGAGGGCTCCTACGAGCAGTACTTC; CDR3: CARGIEGSYEQYF; J: TRBJ2-7; V: TRBV25-1; D: -; size: -
DNA: TGTGCCAGCAGCCAAGATGGGGCTCAGCCCCAGCATTTT; CDR3: CASSQDGAQPQHF; J: TRBJ1-5; V: TRBV4-2; D: -; size: -
DNA: TGTGCCAGCAGCCCGTTAGCGGGGCCCTCCTACAATGAGCAGTTCTTC; CDR3: CASSPLAGPSYNEQFF; J: TRBJ2-1; V: TRBV9; D: TRBD2; size: -
DNA: TGTGCCAGCAGTTCCGGGGCCCCTGAGCAGTTCTTC; CDR3: CASSSGAPEQFF; J: TRBJ2-1; V: TRBV6-6; D: -; size: -
DNA: TGTGCCATCAGGGACCTCCGGAAAAACATTCAGTACTTC; CDR3: CAIRDLRKNIQYF; J: TRBJ2-4; V: TRBV10-3; D: -; size: -
DNA: TGTGCCAGCAGCGCGGGACTAGCGGGGGGTACCCCCCGAGAGACCCAGTACTTC; CDR3: CASSAGLAGGTPRETQYF; J: TRBJ2-5; V: TRBV2; D: TRBD2; size: -
DNA: TGTGCCAGCTCACCAAGGCGGGTAGACCAAGAGACCCAGTACTTC; CDR3: CASSPRRVDQETQYF; J: TRBJ2-5; V: TRBV18; D: -; size: -
DNA: TGTGCCAGCAGTTTCGGACAGGGGGGGGATGAGCAGTTCTTC; CDR3: CASSFGQGGDEQFF; J: TRBJ2-1; V: TRBV28; D: TRBD1; size: -
DNA: TGTGCCAGCAGTTACGACACCGGGGAGCTGTTTTTT; CDR3: CASSYDTGELFF; J: TRBJ2-2; V: TRBV6-5; D: -; size: -
DNA: TGTGCCAGCAGCAAAGCTAGGCGGGGCACTGAAGCTTTCTTT; CDR3: CASSKARRGTEAFF; J: TRBJ1-1; V: TRBV21-1; D: -; size: -
DNA: TGTGCCAGCAGCCTATCACAGGGGAGTCGTGAAAAACTGTTTTTT; CDR3: CASSLSQGSREKLFF; J: TRBJ1-4; V: TRBV7-9; D: TRBD1; size: -
DNA: TGTGCCAGCAGCGTATGGACAGGCGCCAAGGAGACCCAGTACTTC; CDR3: CASSVWTGAKETQYF; J: TRBJ2-5; V: TRBV11-2; D: TRBD1; size: -
DNA: TGCGCCAGCAGCTTGGACTGGGGAGCTGAAGCTTTCTTT; CDR3: CASSLDWGAEAFF; J: TRBJ1-1; V: TRBV5-1; D: -; size: -
DNA: TGTGCCTGGAGTGTAATGACAGGGGGCTATGGCTACACCTTC; CDR3: CAWSVMTGGYGYTF; J: TRBJ1-2; V: TRBV30; D: TRBD1; size: -
DNA: TGTGCCAGCAGTGGACAGGGGAGGACTGAAGCTTTCTTT; CDR3: CASSGQGRTEAFF; J: TRBJ1-1; V: TRBV2; D: TRBD1; size: -
DNA: TGTGCCTGGAATTCCATCTCTGGAAACACCATATATTTT; CDR3: CAWNSISGNTIYF; J: TRBJ1-3; V: TRBV30; D: -; size: -
DNA: TGCGCCAGCAGCTTCGGCTCCCAAGAGACCCAGTACTTC; CDR3: CASSFGSQETQYF; J: TRBJ2-5; V: TRBV5-1; D: -; size: -
DNA: TGTGCCAGCGGATTGACTAGCGGTCGCACAGATACGCAGTATTTT; CDR3: CASGLTSGRTDTQYF; J: TRBJ2-3; V: TRBV2; D: TRBD2; size: -
DNA: TGCGCCAGCATGGCTAGCGGGAGTGAGACCCAGTACTTC; CDR3: CASMASGSETQYF; J: TRBJ2-5; V: TRBV5-1; D: TRBD2; size: -
DNA: TGTGCCAGCAGCCCAGAGGGGGGGACGGAGACCCAGTACTTC; CDR3: CASSPEGGTETQYF; J: TRBJ2-5; V: TRBV2; D: -; size: -
DNA: TGTGCCAGCAGCCTCCCCCCTCGACACGGAGAATGGGACGAGCAGTACTTC; CDR3: CASSLPPRHGEWDEQYF; J: TRBJ2-7; V: TRBV7-9; D: -; size: -
DNA: TGTGCCAGCAGCTTAACGTTCTCAGCGGGACGAACCGGGGAGCTGTTTTTT; CDR3: CASSLTFSAGRTGELFF; J: TRBJ2-2; V: TRBV7-3; D: TRBD2; size: once
DNA: TGTGCCAGCATCTTCTTACCCGCACAGGGAAGGAATGAGCAGTTCTTC; CDR3: CASIFLPAQGRNEQFF; J: TRBJ2-1; V: TRBV27; D: -; size: -
DNA: TGTGCCAGCAGCTTGGGCAGGTGGAGAGGGCAGCGTGAGCAGTTCTTC; CDR3: CASSLGRWRGQREQFF; J: TRBJ2-1; V: TRBV7-9; D: -; size: -
DNA: TGTGCCAGCAGCCAAGAGGTCATGAGCGGGAGGTGCTTC; CDR3: CASSQEVMSGRCF; J: TRBJ2-7; V: TRBV14; D: TRBD2; size: once
DNA: TGCGCCAGCAGCTTGGCCGGACAGCCTGGGTGGGAAAAGACCCAGTACTTC; CDR3: CASSLAGQPGWEKTQYF; J: TRBJ2-5; V: TRBV5-1; D: -; size: once